Listed below are T cell receptor beta chains from one sample, sequenced in a study of T cells in Graves' hyperthyroidism and ophthalmopathy. MiXCR, applied by TCRdb to the multiplex PCR reads, yields one record per CDR3 protein. The repertoire holds 560,000 or so distinct CDR3 sequences, with 40% to 55% as singletons. Specimen: peripheral blood or thyroid tissue (not recorded which). The receptors stem from a woman aged 18-30 years with Graves' hyperthyroidism. The CDR3 runs from the conserved cysteine through the conserved F or W. The D gene is left open where the match is weak. Not every row has a clone size; where given, it reads once, few, many or a size class.

D gene,J gene,V gene,clone size,CDR3 protein,CDR3 DNA
TRBD1,TRBJ1-1,TRBV10-3,-,CAISESDRDTEAFF,TGTGCCATCAGTGAGTCCGACAGGGACACTGAAGCTTTCTTT
-,TRBJ1-1,TRBV7-9,-,CASSLVERENTEAFF,TGTGCCAGCAGCTTAGTGGAACGGGAGAACACTGAAGCTTTCTTT
TRBD2,TRBJ2-7,TRBV7-2,-,CASSSPTSGRQYF,TGTGCCAGCAGCTCCCCGACTAGCGGGAGGCAGTACTTC
-,TRBJ2-5,TRBV5-1,-,CASRGQTQYF,TGCGCCAGCAGGGGACAGACCCAGTACTTC
-,TRBJ2-5,TRBV7-8,-,CATGLGETQYF,TGTGCCACGGGCTTGGGAGAGACCCAGTACTTC
TRBD2,TRBJ2-7,TRBV10-1,many,CASMRGRHYEQYF,TGCGCCAGCATGCGGGGGAGACACTACGAGCAGTACTTC
TRBD1,TRBJ1-2,TRBV15,once,CATSRAQGGRGGYTF,TGTGCCACCAGCAGAGCCCAGGGGGGTCGCGGAGGCTACACCTTC
TRBD1,TRBJ1-4,TRBV5-1,many,CASRLGDSEKLFF,TGCGCCAGCAGGTTGGGGGACAGTGAAAAACTGTTTTTT
TRBD1,TRBJ2-5,TRBV7-8,-,CASSQEHRGVGQETQYF,TGCGCCAGCAGCCAAGAGCACAGGGGGGTCGGCCAAGAGACCCAGTACTTC
-,TRBJ1-2,TRBV29-1,many,CSVEGWAGDNYGYTF,TGCAGCGTTGAGGGCTGGGCAGGGGACAACTATGGCTACACCTTC
TRBD1,TRBJ1-2,TRBV6-6,few,CASRQGQGGYTF,TGTGCCAGCAGACAGGGACAGGGGGGCTACACCTTC
-,TRBJ1-4,TRBV10-3,many,CAIRGGVDEKLFF,TGTGCCATCAGGGGGGGCGTCGATGAAAAACTGTTTTTT
-,TRBJ2-5,TRBV20-1,few,CTPVSTVGETQYF,TGCACCCCAGTGTCCACCGTGGGTGAGACCCAGTACTTC
-,TRBJ1-3,TRBV15,-,CATGTGASGNTIYF,TGTGCCACCGGGACGGGGGCATCTGGAAACACCATATATTTT
TRBD1,TRBJ2-5,TRBV10-3,once,CASIRDRETQYF,TGTGCCAGCATCAGGGACAGGGAGACCCAGTACTTC
-,TRBJ1-2,TRBV29-1,-,CSVVRTDNYGYTF,TGCAGCGTTGTCCGGACAGATAACTATGGCTACACCTTC
-,TRBJ2-6,TRBV7-2,many,CASSHRPGTGANVLTF,TGCGCCAGCAGCCATCGACCGGGGACTGGGGCCAACGTCCTGACTTTC
TRBD1,TRBJ2-5,TRBV24-1,many,CATSDPRGDRERETQYF,TGTGCCACCAGTGATCCGAGAGGAGACAGGGAGAGAGAGACCCAGTACTTC
TRBD1,TRBJ1-2,TRBV29-1,many,CSADRGGYGYTF,TGCAGCGCCGACAGGGGGGGCTATGGCTACACCTTC
-,TRBJ1-6,TRBV19,few,CASIHRAPNSPLHF,TGTGCCAGTATTCACCGGGCTCCTAATTCACCCCTCCACTTT
-,TRBJ1-3,TRBV9,-,CASSQDRQRNSGNTIYF,TGCGCCAGCAGCCAAGATCGGCAACGGAACTCTGGAAACACCATATATTTT
-,TRBJ2-7,TRBV20-1,-,CSAPPAGPYEQYF,TGCAGTGCCCCCCCGGCAGGGCCCTACGAGCAGTACTTC
TRBD1,TRBJ2-5,TRBV29-1,-,CSARNGGTGASETQYF,TGCAGTGCTAGAAATGGGGGGACAGGGGCATCGGAGACCCAGTACTTC
-,TRBJ1-2,TRBV7-3,few,CASSPTPILFTDVSVTF,TGTGCCAGCAGCCCCACCCCCATCCTTTTTACGGATGTGTCGGTCACCTTC
-,TRBJ1-6,TRBV7-2,-,CASSSDSNSPLHF,TGTGCCAGCAGCTCAGACAGCAATTCACCCCTCCACTTT
TRBD2,TRBJ2-2,TRBV5-1,few,CASSTGTSAGELFF,TGCGCCAGCAGCACCGGGACTAGCGCCGGGGAGCTGTTTTTT
-,TRBJ2-2,TRBV29-1,many,CSAAGELFF,TGCAGCGCAGCCGGGGAGCTGTTTTTT
-,TRBJ1-2,TRBV5-1,many,CASSFAERDGYTF,TGTGCCAGCAGCTTTGCGGAAAGAGATGGCTACACCTTC
-,TRBJ1-5,TRBV7-9,few,CASSRPTSNQPQHF,TGCGCCAGCAGCCGACCCACTAGCAATCAGCCCCAGCATTTT
-,TRBJ1-6,TRBV20-1,many,CSARTSAGTNSPLHF,TGCAGTGCTAGGACGTCGGCCGGGACGAATTCACCCCTCCACTTT
TRBD1,TRBJ2-7,TRBV29-1,-,CSVSPGQGTAYEQYF,TGCAGCGTTTCCCCGGGACAGGGGACCGCCTACGAGCAGTACTTC
TRBD2,TRBJ2-7,TRBV11-3,-,CASSDSGRNEQYF,TGTGCCAGCAGCGACAGCGGGAGAAACGAGCAGTACTTC
-,TRBJ1-1,TRBV20-1,-,CSADGLNTEAFF,TGCAGTGCTGACGGATTGAACACTGAAGCTTTCTTT
TRBD1,TRBJ2-3,TRBV15,-,CATSRDWVQGGDTQYF,TGTGCCACCAGTAGAGATTGGGTACAGGGGGGAGATACGCAGTATTTT
-,TRBJ2-7,TRBV10-3,many,CAIKPAASSYEQYF,TGTGCCATCAAACCTGCGGCAAGCTCCTACGAGCAGTACTTC
TRBD2,TRBJ2-5,TRBV6-5,-,CASSSTSGRTQYF,TGTGCCAGCAGTTCGACTAGCGGGAGGACCCAGTACTTC
TRBD2,TRBJ2-7,TRBV2,few,CASHQSSGRARGYEQYF,TGTGCCAGCCACCAATCTAGCGGGAGAGCGCGAGGATACGAGCAGTACTTC
TRBD1,TRBJ2-7,TRBV29-1,many,CSEDRVRGYEQYF,TGCAGCGAAGACAGGGTTAGGGGTTACGAGCAGTACTTC
TRBD1,TRBJ2-7,TRBV5-1,-,CASSLRGTGAYEQYF,TGCGCCAGCAGCTTGAGGGGGACAGGGGCCTACGAGCAGTACTTC
-,TRBJ1-5,TRBV7-3,few,CASTYIHPLRDQPQHF,TGTGCCAGCACCTATATTCACCCACTGAGGGATCAGCCCCAGCATTTT
-,TRBJ2-5,TRBV7-2,few,CASSAGQADQETQYF,TGTGCCAGCAGCGCCGGCCAGGCCGACCAAGAGACCCAGTACTTC
-,TRBJ1-1,TRBV5-1,few,CASSPLERNTEAFF,TGCGCCAGCAGCCCCCTAGAGCGGAACACTGAAGCTTTCTTT
-,TRBJ1-5,TRBV19,-,CASRSHSNGPQHF,TGTGCCAGTAGAAGCCATTCCAATGGGCCCCAGCATTTT
-,TRBJ1-2,TRBV2,few,CASSPRSLYGYTF,TGTGCCAGCAGCCCCAGGTCGCTCTATGGCTACACCTTC
-,TRBJ2-7,TRBV2,many,CASRTGPRAYEQYF,TGTGCCAGCAGGACAGGACCGAGAGCCTACGAGCAGTACTTC
-,TRBJ1-1,TRBV6-6,-,CASSAQEAFF,TGTGCCAGCAGTGCACAGGAAGCTTTCTTT
TRBD1,TRBJ1-2,TRBV24-1,-,CATEDRGSGYTF,TGTGCCACCGAGGACAGGGGATCTGGCTACACCTTC
TRBD1,TRBJ2-4,TRBV24-1,-,CASSDSGTGNENIQYF,TGTGCCAGCAGTGATTCCGGGACAGGGAATGAAAACATTCAGTACTTC
TRBD1,TRBJ2-7,TRBV2,-,CASTGQGTYEQYF,TGTGCCAGCACGGGACAGGGAACCTACGAGCAGTACTTC
-,TRBJ2-7,TRBV11-2,once,CASSLEGAGSYEQYF,TGTGCCAGCAGCTTAGAGGGGGCAGGCTCCTACGAGCAGTACTTC
TRBD1,TRBJ2-5,TRBV7-3,-,CASSLMGDRGETQYF,TGTGCCAGCAGCTTAATGGGGGACAGGGGGGAGACCCAGTACTTC
-,TRBJ1-4,TRBV12-3/TRBV12-4,-,CASSLEMAGEKLFF,TGTGCCAGCAGTTTAGAGATGGCAGGCGAAAAACTGTTTTTT
-,TRBJ2-7,TRBV10-3,-,CASGYREDEQYF,TGTGCCAGCGGGTACAGGGAGGACGAGCAGTACTTC
-,TRBJ1-5,TRBV2,-,CASSTGLADTQHF,TGTGCCAGCAGTACGGGACTAGCGGACACCCAGCATTTT
-,TRBJ2-3,TRBV24-1,-,CATSARGTLGDTQYF,TGTGCCACCAGTGCCCGGGGGACGCTTGGCGATACGCAGTATTTT
-,TRBJ1-2,TRBV6-2/TRBV6-3,-,CASTYTTTGHSYGYTF,TGTGCCAGCACATACACGACTACAGGTCATTCATATGGCTACACCTTC
-,TRBJ2-3,TRBV19,few,CASSQRYTQYF,TGTGCCAGTAGTCAACGATATACGCAGTATTTT